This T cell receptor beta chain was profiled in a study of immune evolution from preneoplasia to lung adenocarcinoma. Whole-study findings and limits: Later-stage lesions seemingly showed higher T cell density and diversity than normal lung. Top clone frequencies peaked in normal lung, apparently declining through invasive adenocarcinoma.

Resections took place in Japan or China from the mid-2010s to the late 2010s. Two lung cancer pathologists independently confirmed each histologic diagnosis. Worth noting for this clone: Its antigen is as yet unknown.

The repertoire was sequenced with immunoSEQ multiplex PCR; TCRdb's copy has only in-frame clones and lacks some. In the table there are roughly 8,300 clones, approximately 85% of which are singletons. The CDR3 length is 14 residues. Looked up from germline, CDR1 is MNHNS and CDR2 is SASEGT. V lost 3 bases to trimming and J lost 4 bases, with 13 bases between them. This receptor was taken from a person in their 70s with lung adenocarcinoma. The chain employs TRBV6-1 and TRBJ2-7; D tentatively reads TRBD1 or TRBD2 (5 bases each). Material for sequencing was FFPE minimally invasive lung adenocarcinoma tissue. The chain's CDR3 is CASSDWDVQYEQYF. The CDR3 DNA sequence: TGTGCCAGCAGTGATTGGGACGTTCAATACGAGCAGTACTTC.